This T cell receptor (beta chain) stems from a study of cytomegalovirus exposure and HLA in healthy donors. Study background: An earlier analysis found roughly 110 million unique TCR beta sequences from around 180 million T cells.

Findings of the study overall: 87-base-pair reads could not separate some V segments, including TRBV6-2 and TRBV6-3.

About this clone itself: Its antigen is not identified.

Both 60 Vbeta primers and 13 Jbeta primers went into the PCR. Measured with immunoSEQ multiplex PCR; TCRdb has only the in-frame clones, and not every one. This sample has about 150,000 clones, with roughly a tenth found just once. CDR3 length equals 15 residues. After removal of 3 bases from V and 2 bases from J, the junction contained 7 bases not matched to a gene. Germline assignment: CDR1 MGHRA and CDR2 YSYEKL. The chain is built from TRBV4-1 and TRBJ2-7, with 7 bases aligning to TRBD2. Sequencing was done on a sample of PBMCs. The source is a male donor in good health and CMV-seronegative. This chain's CDR3 is CASSQGRGVPYEQYF. CDR3 coding DNA: TGCGCCAGCAGCCAGGGGAGGGGTGTCCCCTACGAGCAGTACTTC.